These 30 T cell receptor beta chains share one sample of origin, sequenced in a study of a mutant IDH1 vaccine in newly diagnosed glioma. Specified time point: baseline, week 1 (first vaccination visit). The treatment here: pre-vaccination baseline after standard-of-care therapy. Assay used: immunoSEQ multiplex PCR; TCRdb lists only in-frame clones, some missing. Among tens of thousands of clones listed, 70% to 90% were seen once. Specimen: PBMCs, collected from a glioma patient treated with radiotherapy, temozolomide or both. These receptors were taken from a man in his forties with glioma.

The CDR3 DNA sequence: TGCGCCAGCTCAGACGAAGGCGTGGATGGCTACACCTTC. Translating gives CASSDEGVDGYTF. The chain combines TRBV5-1 with TRBJ1-2, with D hard to call. CDR3 length: 13 residues. V shed 7 bases and J shed 6 bases, with 16 bases lying between them. Germline loops: CDR1 SGHRS, CDR2 YFSETQ. Drawing the rest from reference TRBV5-1 and TRBJ1-2, the complete variable domain is KAGVTQTPRYLIKTRGQQVTLSCSPISGHRSVSWYQQTPGQGLQFLFEYFSETQRNKGNFPGRFSGRQFSNSRSEMNVSTLELGDSALYLCASSDEGVDGYTFGSGTRLTVV.

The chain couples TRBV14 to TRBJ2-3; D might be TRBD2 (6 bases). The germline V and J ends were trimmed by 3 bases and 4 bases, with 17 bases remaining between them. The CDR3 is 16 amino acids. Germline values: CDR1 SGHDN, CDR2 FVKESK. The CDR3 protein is CASSHFTGVGSDTQYF. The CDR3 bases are TGTGCCAGCAGCCACTTTACGGGAGTGGGTTCAGATACGCAGTATTTT. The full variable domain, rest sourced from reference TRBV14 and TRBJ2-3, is EAGVTQFPSHSVIEKGQTVTLRCDPISGHDNLYWYRRVMGKEIKFLLHFVKESKQDESGMPNNRFLAERTGGTYSTLKVQPAELEDSGVYFCASSHFTGVGSDTQYFGPGTRLTVL.

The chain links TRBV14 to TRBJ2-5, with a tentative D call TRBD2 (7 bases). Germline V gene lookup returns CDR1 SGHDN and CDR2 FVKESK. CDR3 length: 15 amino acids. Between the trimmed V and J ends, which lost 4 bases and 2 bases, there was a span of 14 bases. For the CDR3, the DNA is TGTGCCAGCAGCCGGGGGGGCGCTGGACAAGAGACCCAGTACTTC. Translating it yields CASSRGGAGQETQYF.

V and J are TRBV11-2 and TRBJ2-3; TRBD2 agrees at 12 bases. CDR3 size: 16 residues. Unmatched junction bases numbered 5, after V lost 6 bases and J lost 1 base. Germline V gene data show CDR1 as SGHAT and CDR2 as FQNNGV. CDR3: CASSPGLAGRTDTQYF. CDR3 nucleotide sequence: TGTGCCAGCAGTCCCGGACTAGCGGGACGCACAGATACGCAGTATTTT.

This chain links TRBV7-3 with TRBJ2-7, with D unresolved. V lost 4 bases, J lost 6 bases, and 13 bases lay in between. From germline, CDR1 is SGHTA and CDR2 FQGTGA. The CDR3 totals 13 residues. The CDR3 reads CASSSAPAGEQYF. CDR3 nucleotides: TGTGCCAGCAGCTCGGCCCCAGCAGGCGAGCAGTACTTC.

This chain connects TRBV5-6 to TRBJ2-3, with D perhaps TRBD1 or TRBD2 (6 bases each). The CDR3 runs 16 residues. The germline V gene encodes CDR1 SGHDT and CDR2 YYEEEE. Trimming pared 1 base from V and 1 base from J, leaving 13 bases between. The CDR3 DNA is TGTGCCAGCAGCTTGTACGGGGGCGGTGGCACAGATACGCAGTATTTT. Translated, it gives CASSLYGGGGTDTQYF.

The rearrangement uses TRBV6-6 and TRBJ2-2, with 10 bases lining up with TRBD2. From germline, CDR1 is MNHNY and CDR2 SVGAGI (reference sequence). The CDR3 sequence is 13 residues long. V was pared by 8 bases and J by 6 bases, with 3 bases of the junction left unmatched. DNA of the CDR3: TGTGCCAGCCGGCTAGCGGGAGCCGGGGAGCTGTTTTTT. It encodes CASRLAGAGELFF.

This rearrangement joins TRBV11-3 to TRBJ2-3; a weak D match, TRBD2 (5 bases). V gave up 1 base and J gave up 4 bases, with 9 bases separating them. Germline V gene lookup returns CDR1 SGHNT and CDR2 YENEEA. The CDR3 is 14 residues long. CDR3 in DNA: TGTGCCAGCAGCTTAGGCGGGTATTCAGATACGCAGTATTTT. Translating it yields CASSLGGYSDTQYF.

The CDR3 region is CASSLSASHTGELFF. The DNA of the CDR3 is TGTGCCAGCAGCTTGAGCGCTAGTCACACCGGGGAGCTGTTTTTT. The genes are TRBV5-4 and TRBJ2-2; D call uncertain. Germline V lookup: CDR1 SGHNT, CDR2 YYREEE (reference sequence). V was cut by 1 base and J by 3 bases, with 10 bases left in between. The length of the CDR3 is 15 residues.

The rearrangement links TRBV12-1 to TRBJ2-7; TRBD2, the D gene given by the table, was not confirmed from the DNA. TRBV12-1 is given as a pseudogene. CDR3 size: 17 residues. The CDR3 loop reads CASSTETGTSGAYEQYF. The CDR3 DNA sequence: TGTGCCAGCAGCACAGAAACCGGGACTAGCGGGGCCTACGAGCAGTACTTC.

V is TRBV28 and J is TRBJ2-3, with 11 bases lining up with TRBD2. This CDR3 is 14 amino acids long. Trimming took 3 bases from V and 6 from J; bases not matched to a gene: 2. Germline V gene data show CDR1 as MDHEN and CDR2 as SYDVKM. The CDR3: CASSLTSGTDTQYF. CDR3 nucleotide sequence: TGTGCCAGCAGTTTGACTAGCGGGACGGATACGCAGTATTTT.

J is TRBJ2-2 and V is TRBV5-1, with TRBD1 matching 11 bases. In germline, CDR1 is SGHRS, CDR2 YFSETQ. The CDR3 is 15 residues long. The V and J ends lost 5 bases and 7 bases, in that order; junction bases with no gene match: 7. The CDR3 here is CASSRPGTGGGELFF. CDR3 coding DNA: TGCGCCAGCAGTCGGCCGGGGACAGGGGGCGGGGAGCTGTTTTTT.

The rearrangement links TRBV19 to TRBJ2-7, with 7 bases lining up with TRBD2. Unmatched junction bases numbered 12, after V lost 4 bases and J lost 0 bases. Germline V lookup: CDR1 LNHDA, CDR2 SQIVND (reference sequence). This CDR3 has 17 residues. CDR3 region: CASSTRPSGTSSYEQYF. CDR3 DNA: TGTGCCAGTAGTACTCGTCCTAGCGGCACCTCCTCCTACGAGCAGTACTTC. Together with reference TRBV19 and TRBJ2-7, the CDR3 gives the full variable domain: DGGITQSPKYLFRKEGQNVTLSCEQNLNHDAMYWYRQDPGQGLRLIYYSQIVNDFQKGDIAEGYSVSREKKESFPLTVTSAQKNPTAFYLCASSTRPSGTSSYEQYFGPGTRLTVT.

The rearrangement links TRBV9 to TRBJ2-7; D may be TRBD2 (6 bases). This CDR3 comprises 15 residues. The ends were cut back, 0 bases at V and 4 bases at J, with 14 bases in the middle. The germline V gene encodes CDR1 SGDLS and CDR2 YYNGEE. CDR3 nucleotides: TGTGCCAGCAGCGTAGGTCCGGGAGATAGTTACGAGCAGTACTTC. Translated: CASSVGPGDSYEQYF.

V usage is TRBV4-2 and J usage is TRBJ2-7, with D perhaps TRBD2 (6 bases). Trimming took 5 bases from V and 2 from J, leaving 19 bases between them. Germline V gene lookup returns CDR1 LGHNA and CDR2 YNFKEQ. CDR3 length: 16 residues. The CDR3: CASSFRSGTSTYEQYF. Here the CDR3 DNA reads TGTGCCAGCAGCTTTCGATCCGGGACTTCCACCTACGAGCAGTACTTC.

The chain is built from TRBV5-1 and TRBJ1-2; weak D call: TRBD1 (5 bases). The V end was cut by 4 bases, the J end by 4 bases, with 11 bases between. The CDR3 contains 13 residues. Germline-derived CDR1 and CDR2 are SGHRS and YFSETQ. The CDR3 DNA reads TGCGCCAGCAGCCTGGACAACGTCTATGGCTACACCTTC. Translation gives CASSLDNVYGYTF.

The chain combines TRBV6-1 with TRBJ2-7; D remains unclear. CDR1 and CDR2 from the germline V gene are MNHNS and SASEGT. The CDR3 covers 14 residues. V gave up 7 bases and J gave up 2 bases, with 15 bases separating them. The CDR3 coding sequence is TGTGCCAGCATCGAAGGGCTAGTACCCTACGAGCAGTACTTC. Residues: CASIEGLVPYEQYF.

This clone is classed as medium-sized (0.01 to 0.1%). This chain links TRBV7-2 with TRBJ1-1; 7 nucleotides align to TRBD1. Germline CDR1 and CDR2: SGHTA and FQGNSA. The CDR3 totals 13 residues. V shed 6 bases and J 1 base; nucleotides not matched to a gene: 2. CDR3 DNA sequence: TGTGCCAGCAGTCGACAGGGGAACACTGAAGCTTTCTTT. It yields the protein CASSRQGNTEAFF.

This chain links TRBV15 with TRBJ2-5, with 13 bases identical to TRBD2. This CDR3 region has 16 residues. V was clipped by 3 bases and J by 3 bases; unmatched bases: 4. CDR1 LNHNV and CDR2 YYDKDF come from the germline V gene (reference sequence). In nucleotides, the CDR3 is TGTGCCACCAGCAGGCGGGGACTAGCGGGAAAAGAGACCCAGTACTTC. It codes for CATSRRGLAGKETQYF.

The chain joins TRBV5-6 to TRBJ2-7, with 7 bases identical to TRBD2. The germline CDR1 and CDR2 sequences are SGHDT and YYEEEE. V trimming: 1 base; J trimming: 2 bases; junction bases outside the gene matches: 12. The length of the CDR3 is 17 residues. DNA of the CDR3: TGTGCCAGCAGCTTGAGTATGAATTTCGCGGGAGCCTACGAGCAGTACTTC. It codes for CASSLSMNFAGAYEQYF. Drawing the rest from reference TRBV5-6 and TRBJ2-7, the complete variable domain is DAGVTQSPTHLIKTRGQQVTLRCSPKSGHDTVSWYQQALGQGPQFIFQYYEEEERQRGNFPDRFSGHQFPNYSSELNVNALLLGDSALYLCASSLSMNFAGAYEQYFGPGTRLTVT.

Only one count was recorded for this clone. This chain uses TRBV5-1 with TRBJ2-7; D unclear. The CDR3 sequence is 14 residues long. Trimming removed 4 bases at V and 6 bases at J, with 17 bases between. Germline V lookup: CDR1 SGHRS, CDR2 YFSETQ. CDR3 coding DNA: TGCGCCAGCAGCCCGGTGACTTCCCTCACCGAGCAGTACTTC. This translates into CASSPVTSLTEQYF. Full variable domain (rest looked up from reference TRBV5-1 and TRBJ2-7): KAGVTQTPRYLIKTRGQQVTLSCSPISGHRSVSWYQQTPGQGLQFLFEYFSETQRNKGNFPGRFSGRQFSNSRSEMNVSTLELGDSALYLCASSPVTSLTEQYFGPGTRLTVT.

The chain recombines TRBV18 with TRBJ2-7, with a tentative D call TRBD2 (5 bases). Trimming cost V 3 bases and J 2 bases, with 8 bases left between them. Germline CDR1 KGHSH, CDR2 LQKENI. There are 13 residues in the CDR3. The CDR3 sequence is CASSPQEAYEQYF. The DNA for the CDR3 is TGTGCCAGCTCACCTCAGGAGGCCTACGAGCAGTACTTC.

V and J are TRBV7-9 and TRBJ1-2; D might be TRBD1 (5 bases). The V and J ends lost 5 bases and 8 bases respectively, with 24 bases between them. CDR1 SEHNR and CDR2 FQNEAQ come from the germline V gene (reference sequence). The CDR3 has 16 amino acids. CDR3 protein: CASSPGLGESRTGYTF. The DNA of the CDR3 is TGTGCCAGCAGCCCCGGCTTGGGGGAATCGAGGACGGGCTACACCTTC.

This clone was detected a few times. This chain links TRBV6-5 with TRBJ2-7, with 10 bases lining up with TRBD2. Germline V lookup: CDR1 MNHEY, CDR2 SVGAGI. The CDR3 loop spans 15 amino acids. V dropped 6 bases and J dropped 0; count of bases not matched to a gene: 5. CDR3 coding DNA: TGTGCCAGCAGGGGACTAGCGTCTAGCTCCTACGAGCAGTACTTC. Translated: CASRGLASSSYEQYF.

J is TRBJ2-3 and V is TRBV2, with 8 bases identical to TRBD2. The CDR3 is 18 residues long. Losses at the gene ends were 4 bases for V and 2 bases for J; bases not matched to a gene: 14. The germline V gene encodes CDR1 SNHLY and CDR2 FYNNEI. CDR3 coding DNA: TGTGCCAGCAGTGTGGGAAATAGCGGGAAGGGGTACACAGATACGCAGTATTTT. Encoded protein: CASSVGNSGKGYTDTQYF. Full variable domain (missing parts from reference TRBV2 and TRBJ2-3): EPEVTQTPSHQVTQMGQEVILRCVPISNHLYFYWYRQILGQKVEFLVSFYNNEISEKSEIFDDQFSVERPDGSNFTLKIRSTKLEDSAMYFCASSVGNSGKGYTDTQYFGPGTRLTVL.

The CDR3 is CASSFTDEQYF. CDR3 sequence (DNA): TGTGCCAGCAGCTTTACCGACGAGCAGTACTTC. The gene calls are TRBV7-9 and TRBJ2-7; no definite D call. V was shortened by 3 bases and J by 5 bases, with 5 bases between the two germline ends. Germline loops: CDR1 SEHNR, CDR2 FQNEAQ (reference sequence). The CDR3 is made up of 11 amino acids.

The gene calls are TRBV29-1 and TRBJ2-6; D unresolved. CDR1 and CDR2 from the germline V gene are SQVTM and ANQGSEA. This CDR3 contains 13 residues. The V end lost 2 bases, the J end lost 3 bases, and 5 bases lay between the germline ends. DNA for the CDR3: TGCAGCGTTGAATCTAATGGGGCCAACGTCCTGACTTTC. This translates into CSVESNGANVLTF.

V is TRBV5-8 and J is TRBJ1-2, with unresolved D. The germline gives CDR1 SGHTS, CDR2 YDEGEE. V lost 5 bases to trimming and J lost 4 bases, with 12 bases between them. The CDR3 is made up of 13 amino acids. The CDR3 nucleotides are TGTGCCAGCAGACCTGGACTGCCCTATGGCTACACCTTC. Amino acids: CASRPGLPYGYTF.

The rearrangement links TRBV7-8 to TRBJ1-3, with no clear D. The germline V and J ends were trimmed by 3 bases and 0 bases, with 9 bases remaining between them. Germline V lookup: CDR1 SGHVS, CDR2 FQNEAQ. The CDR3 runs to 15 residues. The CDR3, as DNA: TGTGCCAGCAGCTTCTGGGATTTCTCTGGAAACACCATATATTTT. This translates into CASSFWDFSGNTIYF.

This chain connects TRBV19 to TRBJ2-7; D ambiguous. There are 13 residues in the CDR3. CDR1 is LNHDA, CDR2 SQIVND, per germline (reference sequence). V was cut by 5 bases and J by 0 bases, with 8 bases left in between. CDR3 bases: TGTGCCAGTAGTGGCTCCAGCTCCTACGAGCAGTACTTC. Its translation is CASSGSSSYEQYF.